This T cell receptor (beta chain) was retrieved from a study of blood T cell repertoires in COVID-19. On the study more broadly: Samples of COVID-19 (acute and convalescent) were obtained from the United States, Italy and Spain. PBMCs, B-cell-depleted T cells, or T cells provided the cDNA or gDNA that made up the material.

In the source study's methods: Researchers report that nucleated cell counts were estimated from reference gene primer amplification. Libraries were prepared by immunoSEQ multiplex PCR; TCRdb keeps only in-frame clonotypes and omits some of them. That table furnishes V, J and clone size, whereas the DNA furnished D and trimming. The sample carries some 26,000 clones, approximately 79% recorded once. This CDR3 comprises 15 residues. CDR1 and CDR2 from the germline V gene are MDHEN and SYDVKM. V trimming: 5 bases; J trimming: 4 bases; junction bases outside the gene matches: 6. Sequenced sample: peripheral blood. The TCR originated in a man older than 75 with active or convalescent COVID-19. The V and J genes are TRBV28 and TRBJ1-2, with TRBD1 identical over 11 bases. The CDR3 protein is CASSPRTGGSYGYTF. The DNA for the CDR3 is TGTGCCAGCAGTCCGAGGACAGGGGGCAGCTATGGCTACACCTTC.